Listed below are T cell receptor beta chains from one sample, sequenced in a study of blood T cell repertoires in COVID-19. Profiling relied on immunoSEQ multiplex PCR, and the TCRdb table lists in-frame clones only, not all of them. The repertoire holds about 180,000 clones, with approximately 78% as singletons. The specimen was peripheral blood. Source of these receptors: a woman at least 80 years old with COVID-19, enrolled during active disease. Each CDR3 is given with its conserved first and last residue. The order of the fields is CDR3 DNA, CDR3 protein, clone size, J gene, D gene, V gene. A D gene is named only where the DNA matches it firmly. Size tells how often a clone was seen (once, few, many) or the class of an expanded clone, and some rows leave it out.

DNA: TGTGCCAGCAGCGTGGGGCAGGGAAACTACGAGCAGTACTTC
CDR3: CASSVGQGNYEQYF
size: .
J: TRBJ2-7
D: .
V: TRBV9

DNA: TGTGCCAGCAGTTACGTAGCGGGGAGTCCCTACCAAGAGACCCAGTACTTC
CDR3: CASSYVAGSPYQETQYF
size: .
J: TRBJ2-5
D: TRBD2
V: TRBV6-2/TRBV6-3

DNA: TGTGCCAGCTCCAAGAACGGACTAGCGGGAAGCTCCTACGAGCAGTACTTC
CDR3: CASSKNGLAGSSYEQYF
size: .
J: TRBJ2-7
D: TRBD2
V: TRBV18

DNA: TGTGCCAGCTCACCACGAAGCCAGGGGAACACTGAAGCTTTCTTT
CDR3: CASSPRSQGNTEAFF
size: .
J: TRBJ1-1
D: .
V: TRBV18

DNA: TGTGCCAGCAGCTTTATCCCGGGAGGTGGCTACGAGCAGTACTTC
CDR3: CASSFIPGGGYEQYF
size: once
J: TRBJ2-7
D: TRBD2
V: TRBV7-2

DNA: TGCAGCGTTGCGGCTAGTGCGTACAATGAGCAGTTCTTC
CDR3: CSVAASAYNEQFF
size: .
J: TRBJ2-1
D: .
V: TRBV29-1

DNA: TGTGCCAGCAGTCTCCTGGGGCCCGGGGAGCTGTTTTTT
CDR3: CASSLLGPGELFF
size: .
J: TRBJ2-2
D: .
V: TRBV27

DNA: TGTGCCAGCAGCTTAGCTCTAGCGGCGAGGGGGGCGACCCAGTACTTC
CDR3: CASSLALAARGATQYF
size: .
J: TRBJ2-5
D: .
V: TRBV11-2

DNA: TGTGCCAGTAGTATAGCGGGGAGCTGGAATGAGCAGTTCTTC
CDR3: CASSIAGSWNEQFF
size: .
J: TRBJ2-1
D: .
V: TRBV19

DNA: TGTGCCAGCAGCCTTAGCGGGGGCTCCTACAATGAGCAGTTCTTC
CDR3: CASSLSGGSYNEQFF
size: .
J: TRBJ2-1
D: TRBD2
V: TRBV11-2

DNA: TGTGCCAGCAGTTTTAGCAGGGCTTCTCAGCCCCAGCATTTT
CDR3: CASSFSRASQPQHF
size: .
J: TRBJ1-5
D: .
V: TRBV27

DNA: TGTGCCAGCAGTGCCAGGGTAGCTGGAAACACCATATATTTT
CDR3: CASSARVAGNTIYF
size: once
J: TRBJ1-3
D: .
V: TRBV2

DNA: TGTGCCAGTAGTATAGGACTAGCGGGAGGGCATGAGCAGTTCTTC
CDR3: CASSIGLAGGHEQFF
size: .
J: TRBJ2-1
D: TRBD2
V: TRBV19

DNA: TGTGCCAGCAGTGACCTAGCGGGGTCAGATACGCAGTATTTT
CDR3: CASSDLAGSDTQYF
size: .
J: TRBJ2-3
D: TRBD2
V: TRBV6-4

DNA: TGTGCCAGTACCGCTCCCGGCAGGGTGTACAATGAGCAGTTCTTC
CDR3: CASTAPGRVYNEQFF
size: few
J: TRBJ2-1
D: .
V: TRBV19

DNA: TGTGCCAGCAGCTTACGGAGTTTGAGCTACACCTTC
CDR3: CASSLRSLSYTF
size: .
J: TRBJ1-2
D: .
V: TRBV11-2

DNA: TGTGCCAGCAGTTATGGGACAGGGGTGACCTACGAGCAGTACTTC
CDR3: CASSYGTGVTYEQYF
size: .
J: TRBJ2-7
D: TRBD1
V: TRBV6-5

DNA: TGTGCCAGCAGTCGTGGACAGGCCTACGAGCAGTACTTC
CDR3: CASSRGQAYEQYF
size: few
J: TRBJ2-7
D: TRBD1
V: TRBV5-6

DNA: TGTGCCAGCAGCGTCGGCTCTGGAAACACCATATATTTT
CDR3: CASSVGSGNTIYF
size: .
J: TRBJ1-3
D: .
V: TRBV9

DNA: TGTGCCACCTCGGATAGCGGGACTTTAGGGAGCATTCAGTACTTC
CDR3: CATSDSGTLGSIQYF
size: .
J: TRBJ2-4
D: TRBD2
V: TRBV15

DNA: TGTGCCAGCAGCGTAGTAGCGGGGGTGGGCAATGAGCAGTTCTTC
CDR3: CASSVVAGVGNEQFF
size: once
J: TRBJ2-1
D: TRBD2
V: TRBV9

DNA: TGTGCCAGCAGCTTAAACAGGGAAAACTATGGCTACACCTTC
CDR3: CASSLNRENYGYTF
size: .
J: TRBJ1-2
D: .
V: TRBV13

DNA: TGTGCCAGCAGTTACTTTGGCGGCGAGCAGTACTTC
CDR3: CASSYFGGEQYF
size: .
J: TRBJ2-7
D: .
V: TRBV6-2/TRBV6-3

DNA: TGTGCCATCAGTGAGTCCAGGGGAGAAGGGAATGAGCAGTTCTTC
CDR3: CAISESRGEGNEQFF
size: .
J: TRBJ2-1
D: .
V: TRBV10-3

DNA: TGTGCCAGCAGCTTCGGGGGGCGCGCCTACGAGCAGTACTTC
CDR3: CASSFGGRAYEQYF
size: .
J: TRBJ2-7
D: .
V: TRBV5-6

DNA: TGTGCCAGCAGTTTTATCGGCAAAAACATTCAGTACTTC
CDR3: CASSFIGKNIQYF
size: .
J: TRBJ2-4
D: .
V: TRBV27

DNA: TGTGCCAGCAGCTTTAGACTAGCGGGAGGGCTGAGCTCCTACGAGCAGTACTTC
CDR3: CASSFRLAGGLSSYEQYF
size: .
J: TRBJ2-7
D: TRBD2
V: TRBV7-8

DNA: TGTGCCAGCAGTCCCGACAGGGCGGGTGGCTACACCTTC
CDR3: CASSPDRAGGYTF
size: .
J: TRBJ1-2
D: TRBD1
V: TRBV12-3/TRBV12-4

DNA: TGTGCCAGCAGCTTAGAACTAGCGGGCTACAATGAGCAGTTCTTC
CDR3: CASSLELAGYNEQFF
size: .
J: TRBJ2-1
D: TRBD2
V: TRBV11-3

DNA: TGTGCCAGTAGTACAGGGGGCTCCTATGGCTACACCTTC
CDR3: CASSTGGSYGYTF
size: .
J: TRBJ1-2
D: TRBD1
V: TRBV19

DNA: TGTGCCAGCAGCCAACGTCTAGAGTACCTCACAGATACGCAGTATTTT
CDR3: CASSQRLEYLTDTQYF
size: .
J: TRBJ2-3
D: .
V: TRBV14

DNA: TGTGCCAGCAGCTTAGATAGCGGCGGGAGAGGCGATGAGCAGTTCTTC
CDR3: CASSLDSGGRGDEQFF
size: .
J: TRBJ2-1
D: TRBD2
V: TRBV11-2

DNA: TGTGCCACTTCCGGACAGGGGTCCCCGTTACAGAACACTGAAGCTTTCTTT
CDR3: CATSGQGSPLQNTEAFF
size: .
J: TRBJ1-1
D: TRBD1
V: TRBV5-4

DNA: TGTGCCAGCAGTTACTCTTCCACTAGCACAGATACGCAGTATTTT
CDR3: CASSYSSTSTDTQYF
size: .
J: TRBJ2-3
D: .
V: TRBV6-6

DNA: TGTGCCAACAGTCCCACGGGGTACTCTGGAAACACCATATATTTT
CDR3: CANSPTGYSGNTIYF
size: .
J: TRBJ1-3
D: .
V: TRBV28

DNA: TGTGCCAGCAGCTTAGATCCTTATAATTCACCCCTCCACTTT
CDR3: CASSLDPYNSPLHF
size: few
J: TRBJ1-6
D: .
V: TRBV11-2

DNA: TGTGCCAGCAGCGTCGGACTAGCGGGAGCCCGTTCCGAGCAGTACTTC
CDR3: CASSVGLAGARSEQYF
size: once
J: TRBJ2-7
D: TRBD2
V: TRBV9

DNA: TGTGCCAGCAGCGGCTACAGGGGGGGCGAGCAGTACTTC
CDR3: CASSGYRGGEQYF
size: .
J: TRBJ2-7
D: .
V: TRBV5-4

DNA: TGTGCCAGCAGCTTAGCGGGAGGGAAATTCTCCTACGAGCAGTACTTC
CDR3: CASSLAGGKFSYEQYF
size: .
J: TRBJ2-7
D: TRBD2
V: TRBV7-2

DNA: TGTGCCACCTTGGGGGCTACAGATACGCAGTATTTT
CDR3: CATLGATDTQYF
size: .
J: TRBJ2-3
D: .
V: TRBV28

DNA: TGTGCCAGCAGTCCTAGGACAGGGGGCGTCTATGGCTACACCTTC
CDR3: CASSPRTGGVYGYTF
size: few
J: TRBJ1-2
D: TRBD1
V: TRBV28

DNA: TGTGCCAGCTCATCGGGACAGGGCGATAAAGAGACCCAGTACTTC
CDR3: CASSSGQGDKETQYF
size: few
J: TRBJ2-5
D: TRBD1
V: TRBV18

DNA: TGTGCCAGCAGCTCCGGACAGGCCCCTCGGAACACTGAAGCTTTCTTT
CDR3: CASSSGQAPRNTEAFF
size: .
J: TRBJ1-1
D: TRBD1
V: TRBV5-4

DNA: TGTGCCAGCAGTAAACTAGCGGGCACAGATACGCAGTATTTT
CDR3: CASSKLAGTDTQYF
size: .
J: TRBJ2-3
D: TRBD2
V: TRBV2

DNA: TGTGCCAGCAGCTTGGCTATGGGGGAGCTGTTTTTT
CDR3: CASSLAMGELFF
size: few
J: TRBJ2-2
D: .
V: TRBV5-4

DNA: TGTGCCATCAGCCCGGACAGGTTGAACACTGAAGCTTTCTTT
CDR3: CAISPDRLNTEAFF
size: .
J: TRBJ1-1
D: TRBD1
V: TRBV10-3

DNA: TGTGCCAGCAGTCCCAACGTGGGGAGTCGGACTGAAGCTTTCTTT
CDR3: CASSPNVGSRTEAFF
size: few
J: TRBJ1-1
D: .
V: TRBV6-5

DNA: TGTGCCAGCAGCCAGGACCGGGACAGGAGAAGTCACTATAGCTACACCTTC
CDR3: CASSQDRDRRSHYSYTF
size: .
J: TRBJ1-2
D: TRBD1
V: TRBV3-1/TRBV3-2

DNA: TGCGCCAGCAGCGGCGTCGGACAGGGTTTGAAGGAGCAGTACTTC
CDR3: CASSGVGQGLKEQYF
size: .
J: TRBJ2-7
D: TRBD1
V: TRBV4-1